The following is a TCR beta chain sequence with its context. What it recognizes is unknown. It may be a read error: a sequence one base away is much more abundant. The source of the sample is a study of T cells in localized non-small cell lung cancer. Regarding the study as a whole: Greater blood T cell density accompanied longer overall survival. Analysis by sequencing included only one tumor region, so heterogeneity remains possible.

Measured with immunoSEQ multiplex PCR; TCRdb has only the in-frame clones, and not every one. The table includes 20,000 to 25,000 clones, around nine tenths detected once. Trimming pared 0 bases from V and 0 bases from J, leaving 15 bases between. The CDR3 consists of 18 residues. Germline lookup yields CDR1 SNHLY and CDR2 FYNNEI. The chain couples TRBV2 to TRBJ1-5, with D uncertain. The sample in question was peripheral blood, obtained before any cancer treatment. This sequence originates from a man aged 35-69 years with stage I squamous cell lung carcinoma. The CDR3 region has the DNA TGTGCCAGCAGTGAAGCGCTCCCACACTTCTATAGCAATCAGCCCCAGCATTTT. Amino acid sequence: CASSEALPHFYSNQPQHF.